These T cell receptor beta chains were read from a single sample in a study of T cell responses to AZD1222 COVID-19 vaccine. Here immunoSEQ multiplex PCR was the method, and the copy in TCRdb shows in-frame clones only, minus some. The sample comprises more than 150,000 clones, 90% of which are singletons, and around 1.9% rests with the top ten. Material: peripheral blood, obtained on day 0 of AZD1222 vaccination. The receptors shown here come from an adult in good health. CDR3s include the opening cysteine and the closing phenylalanine or tryptophan. Each record gives: V gene, D gene, J gene, clone size, CDR3 DNA, CDR3 protein. A D gene is named only where the DNA matches it firmly. A row's size may be missing; if present it is once, few, many or a size class.

TRBV9,-,TRBJ2-3,-,TGTGCCAGCAGCGTATCCCTCCCGCGCGGGACTAGCACAGATACGCAGTATTTT,CASSVSLPRGTSTDTQYF
TRBV6-5,-,TRBJ1-6,-,TGTGCCAGCAGTTACTCAGGGGGACCCAATTCACCCCTCCACTTT,CASSYSGGPNSPLHF
TRBV4-3,TRBD1,TRBJ1-4,once,TGCGCCAGCAGCCAAGGTAAACGACAGGGAAAACTGTTTTTT,CASSQGKRQGKLFF
TRBV4-1,-,TRBJ2-2,-,TGCGCCAGCAGCCAAGTCAACCTCGGCTTCAACACCGGGGAGCTGTTTTTT,CASSQVNLGFNTGELFF
TRBV3-1/TRBV3-2,-,TRBJ2-7,-,TGTGCCAGCAGCCTCCGGACCACTCCTACTTACGAGCAGTACTTC,CASSLRTTPTYEQYF
TRBV15,TRBD1,TRBJ2-1,-,TGTGCCACCAGCAGAGAGACAGGGGGGGCCTACAATGAACAGTTCTTC,CATSRETGGAYNEQFF
TRBV6-4,-,TRBJ1-6,-,TGTGCCAGCAGTGACAGGGGCCTAGGGGATAATTCACCCCTCCACTTT,CASSDRGLGDNSPLHF
TRBV4-2,-,TRBJ1-1,-,TGTGCCAGCAGCCACCCCAAGAACACTGAAGCTTTCTTT,CASSHPKNTEAFF
TRBV29-1,-,TRBJ1-1,-,TGCAGCGTTGTAGGGGACCAAATTCATCACACTGAAGCTTTCTTT,CSVVGDQIHHTEAFF
TRBV5-4,-,TRBJ1-1,-,TGTGCCAGCAGCTTGATGAACACTGAAGCTTTCTTT,CASSLMNTEAFF
TRBV29-1,TRBD2,TRBJ2-5,-,TGCAGCGTTGTGCCGACTAGCTCCCAGTACCAAGAGACCCAGTACTTC,CSVVPTSSQYQETQYF
TRBV7-2,TRBD2,TRBJ2-7,-,TGTGCCAGCAGCTACGTGGATAGCGGGAAAAAGGTCGAGCAGTACTTC,CASSYVDSGKKVEQYF
TRBV6-5,-,TRBJ2-7,-,TGTGCCAGCTTCGACCGAACCTACGAGCAGTACTTC,CASFDRTYEQYF
TRBV6-4,-,TRBJ1-1,once,TGTGCCAGCAGTGAGTCTCGAAGGGGGGCGCGTAGGAACACTGAAGCTTTCTTT,CASSESRRGARRNTEAFF
TRBV4-1,TRBD1,TRBJ1-2,-,TGCGCCAGCAGCCAAGAACCCCTCAGGGGGCGATTCTATGGCTACACCTTC,CASSQEPLRGRFYGYTF
TRBV20-1,-,TRBJ1-6,-,TGCAGTGCTAGTGCCGGGACCGACCTGTTGTCCTATAATTCACCCCTCCACTTT,CSASAGTDLLSYNSPLHF
TRBV27,-,TRBJ2-1,once,TGTGCCAGCAGTTTGAGAAGTGGGTTGACTCTCTCGGTCTTC,CASSLRSGLTLSVF
TRBV6-5,-,TRBJ2-3,-,TGTGCCAGCAGTTACTCGAGTCGGGGCACAGATACGCAGTATTTT,CASSYSSRGTDTQYF
TRBV5-4,TRBD2,TRBJ2-1,-,TGTGCCAGCAGCCTACTAGCGGGAGGGCACTACAATGAGCAGTTCTTC,CASSLLAGGHYNEQFF
TRBV7-2,-,TRBJ1-1,-,TGTGCCAGCAGTCGTCAGGAGAACACTGAAGCTTTCTTT,CASSRQENTEAFF
TRBV24-1,-,TRBJ2-6,-,TGTGCCACCAGTGGTAGTTCTGGGGCCAACGTCCTGACTTTC,CATSGSSGANVLTF
TRBV13,TRBD2,TRBJ2-7,once,TGTGCCAGCAGCTTTAGCGGGAGGCCCTACGAGCAGTACTTC,CASSFSGRPYEQYF
TRBV12-3/TRBV12-4,-,TRBJ1-2,-,TGTGCCAGTACAGGGTGGGCTGGCTACACCTTC,CASTGWAGYTF
TRBV7-2,-,TRBJ1-3,-,TGTGCCAGCAGCTACGACAGCTCTGGAAACACCATATATTTT,CASSYDSSGNTIYF
TRBV6-2/TRBV6-3,TRBD1,TRBJ1-2,-,TGTGCCAGCAGTTACTCGCAGGGGGGATGGAACAGCTACACCTTC,CASSYSQGGWNSYTF
TRBV3-1/TRBV3-2,-,TRBJ1-5,-,TGTGCCAGCAGCCAAGAAAACTCGTCGGCAGTTAATCAGCCCCAGCATTTT,CASSQENSSAVNQPQHF
TRBV5-6,TRBD1,TRBJ1-3,-,TGTGCCAGCAGCCGACAGGGATCTGGAAACACCATATATTTT,CASSRQGSGNTIYF
TRBV4-3,TRBD1,TRBJ2-7,-,TGCGCCAGCAGCCCCGGGACAGGGGTCTACGAGCAGTACTTC,CASSPGTGVYEQYF
TRBV5-6,TRBD1,TRBJ1-2,-,TGTGCCAGCAGCTCCGAACAGGGGGCCTTTGGCTACACCTTC,CASSSEQGAFGYTF